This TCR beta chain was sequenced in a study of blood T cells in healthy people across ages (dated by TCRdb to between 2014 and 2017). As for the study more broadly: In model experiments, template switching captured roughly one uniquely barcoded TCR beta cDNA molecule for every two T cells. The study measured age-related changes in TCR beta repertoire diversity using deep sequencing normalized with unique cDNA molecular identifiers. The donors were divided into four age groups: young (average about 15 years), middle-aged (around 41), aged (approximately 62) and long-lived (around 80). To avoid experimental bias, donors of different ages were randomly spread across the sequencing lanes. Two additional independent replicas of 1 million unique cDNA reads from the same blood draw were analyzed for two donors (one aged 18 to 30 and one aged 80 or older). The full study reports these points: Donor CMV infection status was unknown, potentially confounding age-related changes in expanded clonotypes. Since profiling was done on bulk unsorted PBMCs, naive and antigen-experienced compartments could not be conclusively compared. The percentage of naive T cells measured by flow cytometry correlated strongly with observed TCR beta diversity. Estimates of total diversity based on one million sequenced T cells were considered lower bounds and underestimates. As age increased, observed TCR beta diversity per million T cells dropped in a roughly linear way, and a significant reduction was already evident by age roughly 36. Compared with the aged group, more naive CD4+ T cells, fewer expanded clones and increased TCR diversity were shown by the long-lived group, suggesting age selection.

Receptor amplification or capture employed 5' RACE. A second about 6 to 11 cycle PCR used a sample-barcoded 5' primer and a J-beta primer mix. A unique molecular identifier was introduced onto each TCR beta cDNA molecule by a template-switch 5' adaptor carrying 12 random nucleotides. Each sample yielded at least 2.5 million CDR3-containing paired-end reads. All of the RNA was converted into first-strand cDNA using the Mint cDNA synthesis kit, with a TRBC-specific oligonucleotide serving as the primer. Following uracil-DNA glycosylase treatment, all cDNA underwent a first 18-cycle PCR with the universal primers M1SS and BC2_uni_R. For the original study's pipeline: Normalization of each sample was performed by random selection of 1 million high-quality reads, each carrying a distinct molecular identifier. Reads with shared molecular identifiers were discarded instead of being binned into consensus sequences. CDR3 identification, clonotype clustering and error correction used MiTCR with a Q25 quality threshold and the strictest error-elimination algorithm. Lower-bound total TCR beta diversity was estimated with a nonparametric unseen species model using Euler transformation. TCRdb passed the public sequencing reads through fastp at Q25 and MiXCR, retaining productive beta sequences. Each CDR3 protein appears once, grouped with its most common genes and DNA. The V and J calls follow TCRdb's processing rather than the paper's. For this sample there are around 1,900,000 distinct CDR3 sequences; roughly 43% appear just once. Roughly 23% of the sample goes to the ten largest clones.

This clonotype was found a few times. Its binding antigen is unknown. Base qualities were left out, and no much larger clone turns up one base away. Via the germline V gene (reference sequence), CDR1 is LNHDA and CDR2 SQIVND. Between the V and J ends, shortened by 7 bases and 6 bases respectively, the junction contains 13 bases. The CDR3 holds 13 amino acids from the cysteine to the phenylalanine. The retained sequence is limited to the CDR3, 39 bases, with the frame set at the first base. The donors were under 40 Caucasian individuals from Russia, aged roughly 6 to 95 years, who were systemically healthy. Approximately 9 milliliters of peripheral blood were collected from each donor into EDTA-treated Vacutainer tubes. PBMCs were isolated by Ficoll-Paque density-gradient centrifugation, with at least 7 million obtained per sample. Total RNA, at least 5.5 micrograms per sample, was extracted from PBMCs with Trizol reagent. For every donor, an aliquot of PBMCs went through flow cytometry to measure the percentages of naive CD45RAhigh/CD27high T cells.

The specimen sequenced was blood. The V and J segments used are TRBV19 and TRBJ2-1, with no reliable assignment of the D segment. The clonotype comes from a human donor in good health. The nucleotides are TGTGCCAGTACGGTGGTAGGGCTCAATGAGCAGTTCTTC. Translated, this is CASTVVGLNEQFF.